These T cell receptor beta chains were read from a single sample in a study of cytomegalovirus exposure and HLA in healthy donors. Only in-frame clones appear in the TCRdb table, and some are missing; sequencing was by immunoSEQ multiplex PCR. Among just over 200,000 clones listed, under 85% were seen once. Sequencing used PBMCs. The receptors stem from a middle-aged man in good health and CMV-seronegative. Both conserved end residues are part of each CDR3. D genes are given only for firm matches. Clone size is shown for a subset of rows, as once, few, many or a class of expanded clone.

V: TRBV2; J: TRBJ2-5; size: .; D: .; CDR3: CASSEGGYETQYF; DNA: TGTGCCAGCAGTGAAGGCGGCTACGAGACCCAGTACTTC
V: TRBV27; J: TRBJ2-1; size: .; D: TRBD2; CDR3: CASSLSQSGSGSYNEQFF; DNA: TGTGCCAGCAGTTTATCCCAAAGCGGGAGCGGTTCCTACAATGAGCAGTTCTTC
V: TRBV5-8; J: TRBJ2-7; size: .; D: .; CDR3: CASSLVVFTYEQYF; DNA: TGTGCCAGCAGCTTGGTAGTGTTTACCTACGAGCAGTACTTC
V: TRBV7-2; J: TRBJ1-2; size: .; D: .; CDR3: CASTQGGGYTF; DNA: TGTGCCAGCACCCAGGGTGGAGGCTACACCTTC
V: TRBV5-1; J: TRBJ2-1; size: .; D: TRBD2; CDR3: CASSLGRGSGKWYNEQFF; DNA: TGCGCCAGCAGCTTGGGCCGGGGCAGCGGGAAGTGGTACAATGAGCAGTTCTTC
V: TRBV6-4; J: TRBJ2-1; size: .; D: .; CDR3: CASSDSDGDFNEQFF; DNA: TGTGCCAGCAGTGACTCGGACGGGGATTTCAATGAGCAGTTCTTC
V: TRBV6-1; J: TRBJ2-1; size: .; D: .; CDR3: CASSDRAGLQFF; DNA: TGTGCCAGCAGTGATCGGGCGGGACTGCAGTTCTTC
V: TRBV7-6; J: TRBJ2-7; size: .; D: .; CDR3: CASSLESGAPYEQYF; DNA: TGTGCCAGCAGCTTAGAAAGCGGAGCCCCCTACGAGCAGTACTTC
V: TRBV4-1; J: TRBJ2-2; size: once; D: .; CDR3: CASSQDVTGTTGELSF; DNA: TGCGCCAGCAGCCAAGATGTCACAGGGACCACCGGGGAGCTGTCTTTT
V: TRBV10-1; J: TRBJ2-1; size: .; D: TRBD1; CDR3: CASSTPGQGYNEQFF; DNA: TGCGCCAGCAGCACCCCGGGACAGGGCTACAATGAGCAGTTCTTC
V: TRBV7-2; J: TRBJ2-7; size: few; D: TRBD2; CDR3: CASSRSGTGYEQYF; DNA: TGTGCCAGCAGCCGTAGCGGGACTGGCTACGAGCAGTACTTC
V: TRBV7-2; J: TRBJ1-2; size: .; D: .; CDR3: CASSSLAGLSYGYTF; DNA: TGTGCCAGCAGCTCGCTCGCTGGTCTCAGCTATGGCTACACCTTC
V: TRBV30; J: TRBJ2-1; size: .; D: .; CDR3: CAWSVPLSALEDNEQFF; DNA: TGTGCCTGGAGTGTCCCCCTCTCGGCACTAGAAGACAATGAGCAGTTCTTC
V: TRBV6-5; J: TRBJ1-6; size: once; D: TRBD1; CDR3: CASSPRQGVNSPLHF; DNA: TGTGCCAGCAGCCCACGACAGGGGGTTAATTCACCCCTCCACTTT
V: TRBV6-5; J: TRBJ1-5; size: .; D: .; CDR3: CASSPIDSSNQPQHF; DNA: TGTGCCAGCAGTCCCATTGACAGTAGCAATCAGCCCCAGCATTTT
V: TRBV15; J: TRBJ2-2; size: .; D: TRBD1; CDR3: CATSRGTGSIGNTGELFF; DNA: TGTGCCACCAGCAGGGGGACAGGTAGTATCGGGAACACCGGGGAGCTGTTTTTT
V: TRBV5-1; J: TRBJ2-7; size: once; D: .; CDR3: CASSFNQLEQYF; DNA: TGCGCCAGCAGCTTTAACCAACTGGAGCAGTACTTC
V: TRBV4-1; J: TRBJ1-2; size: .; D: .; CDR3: CASSHLPAKRGYTF; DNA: TGCGCCAGCAGCCACCTACCTGCAAAGCGAGGCTACACCTTC
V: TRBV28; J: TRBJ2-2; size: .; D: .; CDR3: CASSSSKPGELFF; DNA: TGTGCCAGCAGTTCCTCGAAGCCCGGGGAGCTGTTTTTT
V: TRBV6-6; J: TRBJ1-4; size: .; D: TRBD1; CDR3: CASSRVQGADEKLFF; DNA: TGTGCCAGCAGTAGAGTTCAGGGGGCAGATGAAAAACTGTTTTTT
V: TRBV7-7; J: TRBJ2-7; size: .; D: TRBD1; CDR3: CASSPGTGGYEQYF; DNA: TGTGCTAGCAGCCCCGGGACAGGGGGCTACGAGCAGTACTTC
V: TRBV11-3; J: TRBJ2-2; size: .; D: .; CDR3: CASGGGANTGELFF; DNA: TGTGCCAGCGGGGGGGGCGCGAACACCGGGGAGCTGTTTTTT
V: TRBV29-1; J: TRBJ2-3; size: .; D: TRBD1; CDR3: CSARTGKSTDTQYF; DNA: TGCAGCGCTAGGACAGGCAAGAGCACAGATACGCAGTATTTT
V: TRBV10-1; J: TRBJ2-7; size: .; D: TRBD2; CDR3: CASSPAAGASYEQYF; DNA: TGCGCCAGCAGCCCCGCAGCGGGAGCGTCCTACGAGCAGTACTTC
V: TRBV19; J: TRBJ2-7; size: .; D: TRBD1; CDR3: CASSIGTGSYEQYF; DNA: TGTGCCAGTAGTATCGGGACAGGGTCCTACGAGCAGTACTTC
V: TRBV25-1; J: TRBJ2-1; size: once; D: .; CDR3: CASGEDGKFF; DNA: TGTGCCAGCGGGGAGGACGGAAAGTTCTTC
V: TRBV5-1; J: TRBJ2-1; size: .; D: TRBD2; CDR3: CASSFTAGGSDEQFF; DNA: TGCGCCAGCAGCTTTACAGCGGGAGGGTCCGATGAGCAGTTCTTC
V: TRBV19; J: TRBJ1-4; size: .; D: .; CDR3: CASSIGATNEKLFF; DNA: TGTGCCAGTAGTATCGGGGCAACTAATGAAAAACTGTTTTTT
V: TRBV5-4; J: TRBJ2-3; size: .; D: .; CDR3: CASSLEYTDTQYF; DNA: TGTGCCAGCAGCCTCGAGTACACAGATACGCAGTATTTT
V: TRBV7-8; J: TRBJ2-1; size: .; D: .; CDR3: CASSSGTSSYNEQFF; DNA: TGTGCCAGCAGCTCCGGGACTTCCTCCTACAATGAGCAGTTCTTC
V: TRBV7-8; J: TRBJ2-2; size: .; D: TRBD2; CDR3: CASRVVGTSGGVGELFF; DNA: TGTGCCAGCAGAGTTGTAGGGACTAGCGGGGGTGTCGGGGAGCTGTTTTTT
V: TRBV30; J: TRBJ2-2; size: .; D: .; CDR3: CAWGWQGFTGELFF; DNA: TGTGCCTGGGGTTGGCAGGGGTTTACCGGGGAGCTGTTTTTT
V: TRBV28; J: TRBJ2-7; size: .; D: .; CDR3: CASTRQEGGYYEQYF; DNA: TGTGCCAGCACCCGCCAGGAGGGTGGGTACTACGAGCAGTACTTC
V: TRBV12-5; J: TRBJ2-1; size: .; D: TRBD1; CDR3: CASGNTDRPSSYNEQFF; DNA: TGTGCTAGTGGAAATACGGACAGGCCGAGCTCCTACAATGAGCAGTTCTTC
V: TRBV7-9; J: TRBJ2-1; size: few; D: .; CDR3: CASSLDSRDDEQFF; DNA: TGTGCCAGCAGTCTCGACAGTCGCGACGATGAGCAGTTCTTC
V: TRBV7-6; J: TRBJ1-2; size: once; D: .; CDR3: CASSPAGNYVGYTF; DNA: TGTGCCAGCAGCCCTGCCGGTAACTATGTTGGCTACACCTTC
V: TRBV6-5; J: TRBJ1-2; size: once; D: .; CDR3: CATFRAYGYTF; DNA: TGTGCCACCTTCAGGGCCTATGGCTACACCTTC
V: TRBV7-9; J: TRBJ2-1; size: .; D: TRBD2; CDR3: CASTPTGGRSYNEQFF; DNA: TGTGCCAGCACCCCCACGGGAGGGCGGTCCTACAATGAGCAGTTCTTC
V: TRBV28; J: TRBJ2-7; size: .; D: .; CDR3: CASNKRQTLSYEQYF; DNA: TGTGCCAGCAACAAAAGACAGACATTATCCTACGAGCAGTACTTC
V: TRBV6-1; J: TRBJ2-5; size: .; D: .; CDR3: CASSRTKETQYF; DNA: TGTGCCAGCAGTCGGACAAAAGAGACCCAGTACTTC
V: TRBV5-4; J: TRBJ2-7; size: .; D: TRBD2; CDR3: CASSLARTRDEQYF; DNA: TGTGCCAGCAGCTTGGCGCGGACTAGGGACGAGCAGTACTTC
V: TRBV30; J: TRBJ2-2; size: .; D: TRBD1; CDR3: CAWRTGLTGELFF; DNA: TGTGCCTGGCGGACAGGGCTCACCGGGGAGCTGTTTTTT
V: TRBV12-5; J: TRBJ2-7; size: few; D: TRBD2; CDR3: CASGLPTGTSGLYEQYF; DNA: TGTGCTAGTGGTTTGCCGACCGGGACTAGCGGGCTATACGAGCAGTACTTC
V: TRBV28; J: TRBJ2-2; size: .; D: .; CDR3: CASSYRVDGELFF; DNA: TGTGCCAGCAGTTACAGGGTCGACGGGGAGCTGTTTTTT
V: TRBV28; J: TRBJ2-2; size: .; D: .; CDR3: CASSSPTGELFF; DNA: TGTGCCAGCAGCTCCCCCACCGGGGAGCTGTTTTTT
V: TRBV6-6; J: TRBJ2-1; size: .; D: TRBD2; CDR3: CASSRGVGEQFF; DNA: TGTGCCAGCAGTCGGGGGGTTGGTGAGCAGTTCTTC
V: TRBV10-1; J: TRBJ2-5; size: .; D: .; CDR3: CASKREGVTQETQYF; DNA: TGCGCCAGTAAAAGAGAGGGGGTAACTCAAGAGACCCAGTACTTC
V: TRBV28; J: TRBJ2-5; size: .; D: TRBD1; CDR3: CAGRGRSQETQYF; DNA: TGTGCCGGCAGGGGGAGATCCCAAGAGACCCAGTACTTC
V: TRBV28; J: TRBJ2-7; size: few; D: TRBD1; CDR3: CASSSQGAGYEQYF; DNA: TGTGCCAGCAGTTCTCAGGGGGCGGGGTACGAGCAGTACTTC
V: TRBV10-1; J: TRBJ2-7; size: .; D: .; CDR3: CAKAPSTDTYEQYF; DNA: TGCGCCAAAGCCCCCTCGACGGACACCTACGAGCAGTACTTC
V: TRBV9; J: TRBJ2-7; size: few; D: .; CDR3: CASSTAGTGAPSYEQYF; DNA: TGTGCCAGCAGCACCGCGGGAACAGGGGCCCCTTCCTACGAGCAGTACTTC
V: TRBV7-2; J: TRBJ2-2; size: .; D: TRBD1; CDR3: CASSLPGTVRTGELFF; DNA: TGTGCCAGCAGCTTGCCCGGGACAGTCCGTACCGGGGAGCTGTTTTTT
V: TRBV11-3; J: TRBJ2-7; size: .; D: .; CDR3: CASSLEGTPLDEQYF; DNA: TGTGCCAGCAGCTTGGAGGGGACTCCGTTGGACGAGCAGTACTTC
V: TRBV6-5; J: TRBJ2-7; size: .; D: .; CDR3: CASSQVTFGFYEQYF; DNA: TGTGCCAGCAGTCAAGTGACTTTCGGATTCTACGAGCAGTACTTC
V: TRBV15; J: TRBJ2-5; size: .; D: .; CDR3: CATGRVAAETQYF; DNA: TGTGCCACCGGACGCGTAGCGGCGGAGACCCAGTACTTC
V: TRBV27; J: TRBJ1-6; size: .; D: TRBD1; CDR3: CASRLSPRGLNSPLHF; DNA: TGTGCCAGCAGACTCTCGCCGAGGGGGCTTAATTCACCCCTCCACTTT
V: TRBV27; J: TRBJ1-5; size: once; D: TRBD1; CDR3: CASSLMPGGNQPQHF; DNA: TGTGCCAGCAGTTTGATGCCAGGGGGAAATCAGCCCCAGCATTTT
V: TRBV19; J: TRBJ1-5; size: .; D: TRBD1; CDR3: CASRGQIISNQPQHF; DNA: TGTGCCAGTAGGGGACAGATTATTAGCAATCAGCCCCAGCATTTT